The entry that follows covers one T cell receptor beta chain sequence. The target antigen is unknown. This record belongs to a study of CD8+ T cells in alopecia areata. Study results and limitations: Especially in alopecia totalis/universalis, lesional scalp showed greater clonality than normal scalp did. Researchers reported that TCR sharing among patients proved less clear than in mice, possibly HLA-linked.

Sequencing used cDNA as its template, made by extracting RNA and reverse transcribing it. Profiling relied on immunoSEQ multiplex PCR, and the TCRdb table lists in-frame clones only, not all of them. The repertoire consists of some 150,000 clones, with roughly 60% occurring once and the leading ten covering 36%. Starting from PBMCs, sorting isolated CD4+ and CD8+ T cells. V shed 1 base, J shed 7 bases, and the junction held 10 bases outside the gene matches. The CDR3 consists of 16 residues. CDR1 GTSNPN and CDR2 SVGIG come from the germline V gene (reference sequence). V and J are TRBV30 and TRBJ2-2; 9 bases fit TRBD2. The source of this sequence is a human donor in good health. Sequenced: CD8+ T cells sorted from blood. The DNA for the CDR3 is TGTGCCTGGAGTGCACCGGGGACTAGCCCTTACGGGGAGCTGTTTTTT. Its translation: CAWSAPGTSPYGELFF. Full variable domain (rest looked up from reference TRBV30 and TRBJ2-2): SQTIHQWPATLVQPVGSPLSLECTVEGTSNPNLYWYRQAAGRGLQLLFYSVGIGQISSEVPQNLSASRPQDRQFILSSKKLLLSDSGFYLCAWSAPGTSPYGELFFGEGSRLTVL.